This T cell receptor beta chain came from a study of blood T cell repertoires in COVID-19. The table came from immunoSEQ multiplex PCR; TCRdb's copy has only in-frame clones and leaves some out. The data contain about 300,000 clones, more than 70% of them seen just once; the ten biggest clones take up 1.2%. Germline V gene data show CDR1 as SGHRS and CDR2 as YFSETQ. V shed 0 bases and J shed 3 bases, with 9 bases lying between them. The CDR3 runs to 14 residues. The chain is built from TRBV5-1 and TRBJ2-5; D not certain. The TCR comes from a woman aged 50 to 65 with acute or convalescent COVID-19. Sequencing was carried out using peripheral blood. In DNA form, the CDR3 reads TGCGCCAGCAGCTTGGACAGCCTAAAAGAGACCCAGTACTTC. Amino acids: CASSLDSLKETQYF.